A selection of T cell receptor beta chains follows, all from one sample in a study of CXCR3-negative and CXCR3-positive naive CD8 T cells. Following a re-call of the 5' RACE reads, TCRdb has one entry per CDR3 protein and lacks DNA. The sample spans around 50,000 distinct CDR3 sequences; the ten largest clones claim less than 25%. Sequencing was done on a sample of memory CD8+ T cells from blood. The source is a human donor in good health. Some clones in this sample may be carry-over from other donors' samples. CDR3s include the opening cysteine and the closing phenylalanine or tryptophan.

V: TRBV29-1
length: 15
J: TRBJ2-2
CDR3: CSVYQGPGGAGELFF

V: TRBV20-1
length: 18
J: TRBJ2-3
CDR3: CSARGGGTGYLGTDTQYF

V: TRBV25-1
length: 19
J: TRBJ2-3
CDR3: CASSEPPGTSGSVADTQYF

V: TRBV5-5
length: 13
J: TRBJ2-1
CDR3: CASSLWGWDEQFF

V: TRBV5-4
length: 15
J: TRBJ1-2
CDR3: CASSLEGPGGYGYTF

V: TRBV29-1
length: 14
J: TRBJ2-7
CDR3: CSVEAIGETYEQYF

V: TRBV5-4
length: 15
J: TRBJ1-1
CDR3: CASSLEGQGLSETFF

V: TRBV29-1
length: 18
J: TRBJ1-2
CDR3: CSVDKGSGQGATNYGYTF

V: TRBV9
length: 14
J: TRBJ1-1
CDR3: CASSVARENTEAFF

V: TRBV7-2
length: 13
J: TRBJ2-7
CDR3: CASSTGQGYEQYF

V: TRBV6-9
length: 19
J: TRBJ1-5
CDR3: CASSYSPGVKTRGNQPQHF

V: TRBV20-1
length: 15
J: TRBJ1-6
CDR3: CSARDQVRESSPLHF

V: TRBV7-2
length: 14
J: TRBJ2-1
CDR3: CASSFPGAYNEQFF

V: TRBV7-9
length: 16
J: TRBJ2-3
CDR3: CASSPRQGSSTDTQYF

V: TRBV27
length: 14
J: TRBJ1-2
CDR3: CASSLDRGGDGYTF

V: TRBV7-6
length: 17
J: TRBJ2-1
CDR3: CASSFLDGGAIYNEQFF

V: TRBV12-5
length: 13
J: TRBJ1-1
CDR3: CASGLGHNPEAFF

V: TRBV5-1
length: 16
J: TRBJ1-1
CDR3: CASSLTGQGVNTEAFF

V: TRBV5-1
length: 15
J: TRBJ1-2
CDR3: CASSLAWTGGDGYTF

V: TRBV7-2
length: 15
J: TRBJ2-7
CDR3: CASSLPHRSSYEQYF

V: TRBV7-9
length: 14
J: TRBJ2-7
CDR3: CASSPPGAPYEQYF

V: TRBV29-1
length: 14
J: TRBJ1-2
CDR3: CSVDQQGASYGYTF

V: TRBV29-1
length: 16
J: TRBJ2-1
CDR3: CSVRGLPSSSYNEQFF

V: TRBV15
length: 16
J: TRBJ2-5
CDR3: CATSRDMGRGSETQYF

V: TRBV19
length: 14
J: TRBJ2-2
CDR3: CATTAGPWTGELFF

V: TRBV7-9
length: 15
J: TRBJ2-7
CDR3: CASSHDPDRGYEQYF

V: TRBV7-9
length: 16
J: TRBJ1-1
CDR3: CASSFPGGSRGPEAFF

V: TRBV29-1
length: 14
J: TRBJ2-3
CDR3: CSVPDRGQLSTQYF

V: TRBV5-1
length: 16
J: TRBJ2-3
CDR3: CASSVTRGISTDTQYF

V: TRBV6-2/TRBV6-3
length: 14
J: TRBJ2-7
CDR3: CASSYSVGMTEQYF

V: TRBV29-1
length: 11
J: TRBJ2-2
CDR3: CSVDFVGELFF